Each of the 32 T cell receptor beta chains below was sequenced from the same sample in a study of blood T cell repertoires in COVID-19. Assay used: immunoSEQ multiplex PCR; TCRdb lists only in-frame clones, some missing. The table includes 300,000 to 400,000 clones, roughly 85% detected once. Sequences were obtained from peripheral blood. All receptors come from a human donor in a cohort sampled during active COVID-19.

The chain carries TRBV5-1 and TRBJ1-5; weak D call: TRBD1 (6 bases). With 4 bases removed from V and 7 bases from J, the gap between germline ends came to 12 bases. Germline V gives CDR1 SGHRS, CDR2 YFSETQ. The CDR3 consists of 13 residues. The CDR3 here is CASSPGVEQPQHF. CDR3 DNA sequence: TGCGCCAGCAGCCCAGGGGTTGAACAGCCCCAGCATTTT.

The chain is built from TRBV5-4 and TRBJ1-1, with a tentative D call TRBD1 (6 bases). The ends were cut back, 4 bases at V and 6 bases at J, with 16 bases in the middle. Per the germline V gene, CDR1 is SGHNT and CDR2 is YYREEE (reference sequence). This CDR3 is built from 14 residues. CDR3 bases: TGTGCCAGCAGCAGCTCACAGGGAATCTCTGAAGCTTTCTTT. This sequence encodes CASSSSQGISEAFF.

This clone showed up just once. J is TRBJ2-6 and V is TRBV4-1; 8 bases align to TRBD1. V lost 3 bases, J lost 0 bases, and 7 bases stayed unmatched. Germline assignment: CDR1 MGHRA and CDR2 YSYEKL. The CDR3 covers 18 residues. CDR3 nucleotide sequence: TGCGCCAGCAGCCAGCAGACAGGGGCTCCCTCTGGGGCCAACGTCCTGACTTTC. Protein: CASSQQTGAPSGANVLTF.

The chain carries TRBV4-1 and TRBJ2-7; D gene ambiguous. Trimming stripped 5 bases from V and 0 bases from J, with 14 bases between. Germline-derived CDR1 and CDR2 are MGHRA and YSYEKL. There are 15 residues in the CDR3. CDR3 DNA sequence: TGCGCCAGCAGCAGCCCCGGAAGGAGCTCCTACGAGCAGTACTTC. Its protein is CASSSPGRSSYEQYF.

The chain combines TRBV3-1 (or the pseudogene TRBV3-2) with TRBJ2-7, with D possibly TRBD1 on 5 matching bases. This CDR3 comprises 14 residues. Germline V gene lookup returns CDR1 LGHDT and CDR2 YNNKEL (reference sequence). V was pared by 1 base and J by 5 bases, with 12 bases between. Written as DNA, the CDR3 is TGTGCCAGCAGCCAAGTTTTAGGGGAAGACGAGCAGTACTTC. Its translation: CASSQVLGEDEQYF.

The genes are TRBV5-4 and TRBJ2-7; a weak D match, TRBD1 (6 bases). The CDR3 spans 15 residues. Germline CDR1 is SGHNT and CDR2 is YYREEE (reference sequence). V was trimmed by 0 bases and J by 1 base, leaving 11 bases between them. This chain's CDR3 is CASSLGDTPSYEQYF. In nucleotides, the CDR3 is TGTGCCAGCAGCTTGGGGGACACCCCTTCCTACGAGCAGTACTTC.

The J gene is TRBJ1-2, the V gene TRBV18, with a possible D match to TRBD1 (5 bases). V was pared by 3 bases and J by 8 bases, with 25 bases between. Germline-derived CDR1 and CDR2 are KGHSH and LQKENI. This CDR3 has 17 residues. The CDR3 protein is CASSPKQEGVNFGGYTF. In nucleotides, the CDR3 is TGTGCCAGCTCACCTAAACAGGAAGGGGTGAACTTCGGGGGCTACACCTTC.

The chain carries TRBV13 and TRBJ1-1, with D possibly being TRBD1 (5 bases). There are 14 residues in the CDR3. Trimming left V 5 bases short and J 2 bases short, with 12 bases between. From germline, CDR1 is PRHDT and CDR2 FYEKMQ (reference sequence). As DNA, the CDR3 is TGTGCCAGCAGCCCCCAGGGTCGAAACACTGAAGCTTTCTTT. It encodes CASSPQGRNTEAFF. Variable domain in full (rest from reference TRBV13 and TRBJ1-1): AAGVIQSPRHLIKEKRETATLKCYPIPRHDTVYWYQQGPGQDPQFLISFYEKMQSDKGSIPDRFSAQQFSDYHSELNMSSLELGDSALYFCASSPQGRNTEAFFGQGTRLTVV.

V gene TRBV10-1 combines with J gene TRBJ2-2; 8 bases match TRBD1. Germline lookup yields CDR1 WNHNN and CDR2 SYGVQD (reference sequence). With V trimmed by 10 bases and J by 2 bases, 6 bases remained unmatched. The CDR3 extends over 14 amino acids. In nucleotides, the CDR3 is TGCGCCACCCGGACAGGGCTTAACACCGGGGAGCTGTTTTTT. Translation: CATRTGLNTGELFF.

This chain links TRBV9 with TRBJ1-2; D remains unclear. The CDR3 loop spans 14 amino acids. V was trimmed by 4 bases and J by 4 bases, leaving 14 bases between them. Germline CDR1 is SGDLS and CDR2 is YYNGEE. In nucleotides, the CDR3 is TGTGCCAGCAGCACAACCCGAGGATTCTATGGCTACACCTTC. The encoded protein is CASSTTRGFYGYTF.

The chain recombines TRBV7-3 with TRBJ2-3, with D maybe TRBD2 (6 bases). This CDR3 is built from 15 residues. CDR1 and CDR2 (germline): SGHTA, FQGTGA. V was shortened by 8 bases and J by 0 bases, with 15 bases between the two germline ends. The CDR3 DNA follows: TGTGCCAGCTCTGATAGCGGTTCTAGCACAGATACGCAGTATTTT. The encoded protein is CASSDSGSSTDTQYF.

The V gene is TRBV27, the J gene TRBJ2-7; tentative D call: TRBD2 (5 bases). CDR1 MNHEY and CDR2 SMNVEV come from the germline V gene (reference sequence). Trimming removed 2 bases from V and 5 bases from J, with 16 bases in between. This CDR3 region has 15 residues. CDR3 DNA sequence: TGTGCCAGCAGTTTAGTTGCACAGCGGCCAGACGAGCAGTACTTC. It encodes CASSLVAQRPDEQYF.

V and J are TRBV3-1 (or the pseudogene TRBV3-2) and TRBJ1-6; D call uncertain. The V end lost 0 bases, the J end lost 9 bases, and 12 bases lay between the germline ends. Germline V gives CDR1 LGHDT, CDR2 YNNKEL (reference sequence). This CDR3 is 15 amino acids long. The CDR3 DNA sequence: TGTGCCAGCAGCCAAGAAGCGCGGTCAACTTCACCCCTCCACTTT. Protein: CASSQEARSTSPLHF.

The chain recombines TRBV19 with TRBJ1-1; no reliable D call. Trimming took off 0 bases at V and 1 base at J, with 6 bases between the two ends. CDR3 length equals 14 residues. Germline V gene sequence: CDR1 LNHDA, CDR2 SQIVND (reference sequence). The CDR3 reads CASSIDRQNTEAFF. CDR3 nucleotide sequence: TGTGCCAGTAGTATAGACAGACAGAACACTGAAGCTTTCTTT.

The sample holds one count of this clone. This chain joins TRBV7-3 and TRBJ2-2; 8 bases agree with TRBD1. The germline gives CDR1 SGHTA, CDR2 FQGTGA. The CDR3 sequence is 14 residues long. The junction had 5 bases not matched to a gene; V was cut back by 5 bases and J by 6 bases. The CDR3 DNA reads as TGTGCCAGCAGCCCGTGGACAGGGTCCGGGGAGCTGTTTTTT. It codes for CASSPWTGSGELFF.

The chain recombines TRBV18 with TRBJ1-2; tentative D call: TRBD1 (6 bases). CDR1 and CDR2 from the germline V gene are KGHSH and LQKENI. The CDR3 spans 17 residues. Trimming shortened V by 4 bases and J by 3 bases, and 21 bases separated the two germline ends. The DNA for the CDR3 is TGTGCCAGCTCACTGGTAGTTCAGGGGCAGTCGGACTATGGCTACACCTTC. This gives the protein CASSLVVQGQSDYGYTF.

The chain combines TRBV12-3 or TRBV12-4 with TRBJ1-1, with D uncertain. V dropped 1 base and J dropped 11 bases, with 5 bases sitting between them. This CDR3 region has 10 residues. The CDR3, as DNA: TGTGCCAGCAGTTTAGTTGGCGCTTTCTTT. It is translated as CASSLVGAFF.

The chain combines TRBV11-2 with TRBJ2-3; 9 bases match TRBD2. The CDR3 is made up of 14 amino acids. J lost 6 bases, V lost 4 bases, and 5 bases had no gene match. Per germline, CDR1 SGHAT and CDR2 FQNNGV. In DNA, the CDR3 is TGTGCCAGCAGCTCCTTGGCGGGGGGGGATACGCAGTATTTT. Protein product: CASSSLAGGDTQYF.

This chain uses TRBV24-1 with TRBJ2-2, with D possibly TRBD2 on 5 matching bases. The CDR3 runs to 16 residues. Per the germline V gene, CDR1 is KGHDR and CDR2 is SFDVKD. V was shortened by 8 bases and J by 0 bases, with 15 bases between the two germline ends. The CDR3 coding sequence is TGTGCCACCACAGAGTCGGCGGGTCCGAACACCGGGGAGCTGTTTTTT. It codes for CATTESAGPNTGELFF.

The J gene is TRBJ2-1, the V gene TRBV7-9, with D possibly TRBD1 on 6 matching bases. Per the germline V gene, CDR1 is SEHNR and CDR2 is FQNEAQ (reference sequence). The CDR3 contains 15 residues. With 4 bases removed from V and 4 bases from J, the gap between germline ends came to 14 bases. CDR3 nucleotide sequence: TGTGCCAGCAGCTCTCCGGGACACTTATACAATGAGCAGTTCTTC. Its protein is CASSSPGHLYNEQFF.

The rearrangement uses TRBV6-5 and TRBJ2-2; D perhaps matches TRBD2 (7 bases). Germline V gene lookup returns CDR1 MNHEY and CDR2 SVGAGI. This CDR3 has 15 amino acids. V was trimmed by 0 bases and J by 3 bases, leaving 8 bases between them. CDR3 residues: CASSYSGGDTGELFF. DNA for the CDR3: TGTGCCAGCAGTTACTCAGGGGGGGACACCGGGGAGCTGTTTTTT.

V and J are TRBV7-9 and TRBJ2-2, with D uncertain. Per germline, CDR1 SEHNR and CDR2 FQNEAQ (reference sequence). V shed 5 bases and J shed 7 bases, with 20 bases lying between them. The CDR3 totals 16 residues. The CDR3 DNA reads TGTGCCAGCAGCCCGAGACGGGTCAGTCGCGGCGGGGAGCTGTTTTTT. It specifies CASSPRRVSRGGELFF.

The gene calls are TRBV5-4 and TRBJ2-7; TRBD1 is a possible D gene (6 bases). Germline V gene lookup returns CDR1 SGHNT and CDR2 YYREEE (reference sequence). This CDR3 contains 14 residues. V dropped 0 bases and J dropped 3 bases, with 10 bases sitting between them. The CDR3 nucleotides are TGTGCCAGCAGCTTGGGTAACAGGGTCTACGAGCAGTACTTC. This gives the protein CASSLGNRVYEQYF.

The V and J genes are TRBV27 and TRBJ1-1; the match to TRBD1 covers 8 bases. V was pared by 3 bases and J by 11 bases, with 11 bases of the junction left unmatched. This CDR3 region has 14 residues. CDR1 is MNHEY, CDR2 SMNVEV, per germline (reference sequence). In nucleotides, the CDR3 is TGTGCCAGCAGTTTTGTCGGGACAGGAGTTTCTGCTTTCTTT. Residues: CASSFVGTGVSAFF.

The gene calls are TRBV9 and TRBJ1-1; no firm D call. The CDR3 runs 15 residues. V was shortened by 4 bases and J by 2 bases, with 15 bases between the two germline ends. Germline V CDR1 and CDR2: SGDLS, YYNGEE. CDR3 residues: CASSRNFGGNTEAFF. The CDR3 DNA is TGTGCCAGCAGCAGGAATTTCGGAGGTAACACTGAAGCTTTCTTT.

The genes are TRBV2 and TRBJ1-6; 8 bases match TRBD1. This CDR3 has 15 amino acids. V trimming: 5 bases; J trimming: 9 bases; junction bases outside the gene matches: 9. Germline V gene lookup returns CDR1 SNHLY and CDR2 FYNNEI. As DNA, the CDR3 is TGTGCCAGCAGTATTGGACAGGGAGGATTTTCACCCCTCCACTTT. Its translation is CASSIGQGGFSPLHF. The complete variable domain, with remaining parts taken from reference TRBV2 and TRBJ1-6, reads EPEVTQTPSHQVTQMGQEVILRCVPISNHLYFYWYRQILGQKVEFLVSFYNNEISEKSEIFDDQFSVERPDGSNFTLKIRSTKLEDSAMYFCASSIGQGGFSPLHFGNGTRLTVT.

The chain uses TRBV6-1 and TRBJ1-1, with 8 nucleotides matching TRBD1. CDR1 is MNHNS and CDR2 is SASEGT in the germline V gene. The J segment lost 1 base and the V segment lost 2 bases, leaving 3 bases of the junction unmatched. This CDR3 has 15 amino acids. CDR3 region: CASSETGTGNTEAFF. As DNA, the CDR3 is TGTGCCAGCAGTGAAACCGGGACAGGGAACACTGAAGCTTTCTTT.

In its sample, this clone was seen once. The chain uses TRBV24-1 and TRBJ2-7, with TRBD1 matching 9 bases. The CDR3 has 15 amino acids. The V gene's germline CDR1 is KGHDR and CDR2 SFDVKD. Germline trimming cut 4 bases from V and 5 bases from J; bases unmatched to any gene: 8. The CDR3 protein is CATSDQGTGSNEQYF. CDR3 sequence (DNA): TGTGCCACCAGTGACCAAGGGACAGGGTCTAACGAGCAGTACTTC.

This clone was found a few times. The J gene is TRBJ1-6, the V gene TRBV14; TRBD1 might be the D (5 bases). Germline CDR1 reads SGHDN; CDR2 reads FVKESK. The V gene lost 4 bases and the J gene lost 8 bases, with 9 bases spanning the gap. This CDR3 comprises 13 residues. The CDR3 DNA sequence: TGTGCCAGCAGCCCGACAGTCGATTCACCCCTCCACTTT. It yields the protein CASSPTVDSPLHF.

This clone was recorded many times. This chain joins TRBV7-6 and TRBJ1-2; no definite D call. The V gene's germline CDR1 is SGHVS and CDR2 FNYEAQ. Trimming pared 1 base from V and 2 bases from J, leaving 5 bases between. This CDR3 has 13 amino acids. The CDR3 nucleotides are TGTGCCAGCAGCTTAGACAGCAACTATGGCTACACCTTC. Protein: CASSLDSNYGYTF.

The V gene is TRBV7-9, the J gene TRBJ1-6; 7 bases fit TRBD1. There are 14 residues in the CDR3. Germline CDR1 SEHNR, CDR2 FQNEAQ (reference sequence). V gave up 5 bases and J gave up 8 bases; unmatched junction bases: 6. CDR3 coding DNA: TGTGCCAGCAGCGTCGGGACAGCGCATTCACCCCTCCACTTT. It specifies CASSVGTAHSPLHF.

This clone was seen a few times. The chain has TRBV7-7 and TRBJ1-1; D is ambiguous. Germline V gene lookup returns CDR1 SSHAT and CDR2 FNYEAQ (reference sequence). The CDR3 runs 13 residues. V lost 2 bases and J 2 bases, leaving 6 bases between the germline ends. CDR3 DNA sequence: TGTGCCAGCAGCTTAAGGAGAAACACTGAAGCTTTCTTT. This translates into CASSLRRNTEAFF.